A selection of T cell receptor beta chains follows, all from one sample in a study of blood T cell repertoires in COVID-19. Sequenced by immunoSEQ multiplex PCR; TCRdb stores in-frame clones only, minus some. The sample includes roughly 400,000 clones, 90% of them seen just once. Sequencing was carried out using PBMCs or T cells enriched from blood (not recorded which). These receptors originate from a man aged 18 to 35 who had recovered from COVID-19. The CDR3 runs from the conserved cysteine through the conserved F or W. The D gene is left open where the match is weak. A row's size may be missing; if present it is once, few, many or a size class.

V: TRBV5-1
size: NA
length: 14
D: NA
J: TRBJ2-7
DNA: TGCGCCAGCAGCTTGGGACAGGCATCCTACGAGCAGTACTTC
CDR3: CASSLGQASYEQYF

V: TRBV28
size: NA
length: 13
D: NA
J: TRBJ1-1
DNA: TGTGCCAGCAGTATGCACCCACAGGGTTCAGCTTTCTTT
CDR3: CASSMHPQGSAFF

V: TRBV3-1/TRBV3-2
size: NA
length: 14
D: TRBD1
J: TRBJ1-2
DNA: TGTGCCAGCAGCCGGGGACAGGGGGCTGCTGGCTACACCTTC
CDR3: CASSRGQGAAGYTF

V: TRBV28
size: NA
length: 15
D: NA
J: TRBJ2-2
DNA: TGTGCCAGCAGTGATGTAGCGTCTAACACCGGGGAGCTGTTTTTT
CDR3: CASSDVASNTGELFF

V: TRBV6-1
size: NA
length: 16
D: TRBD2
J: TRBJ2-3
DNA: TGTGCCAGCAGTGAGGGACTAGCGGGAGGTTCAGATACGCAGTATTTT
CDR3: CASSEGLAGGSDTQYF

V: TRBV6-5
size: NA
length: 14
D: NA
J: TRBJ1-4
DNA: TGTGCCACTAAAACCGGGTCATATAACAAAAAACTGTTTTTT
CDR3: CATKTGSYNKKLFF

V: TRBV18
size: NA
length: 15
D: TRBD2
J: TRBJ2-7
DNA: TGTGCCAGCTCACTCATGCGGGAGACGGGGTACGAGCAGTACTTC
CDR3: CASSLMRETGYEQYF

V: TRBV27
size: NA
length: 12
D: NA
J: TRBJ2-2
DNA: TGTGCCAGCAGTTTCGGAACAGGGCAGCTGTTTTTT
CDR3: CASSFGTGQLFF

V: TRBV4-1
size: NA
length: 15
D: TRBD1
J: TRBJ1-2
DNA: TGCGCCAGCAGCCAATCGGGACAGAACTCCGGTGGCTACACCTTC
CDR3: CASSQSGQNSGGYTF

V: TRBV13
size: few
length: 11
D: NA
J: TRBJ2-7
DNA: TGTGCCAGCAGCTTTGGGCCCGAGCAGTACTTC
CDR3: CASSFGPEQYF

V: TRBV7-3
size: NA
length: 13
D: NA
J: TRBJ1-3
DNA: TGTGCCAGCAGCCCTCAACGGGGAAACACCATATATTTT
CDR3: CASSPQRGNTIYF

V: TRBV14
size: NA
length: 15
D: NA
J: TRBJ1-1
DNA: TGTGCCAGCAGCCGGGAGCTTCGGAAGTACACTGAAGCTTTCTTT
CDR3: CASSRELRKYTEAFF

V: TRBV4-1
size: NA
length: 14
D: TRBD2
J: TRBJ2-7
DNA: TGCGCCAGCAGCCAATTAACGGGGGGAGGCGAGCAGTACTTC
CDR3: CASSQLTGGGEQYF

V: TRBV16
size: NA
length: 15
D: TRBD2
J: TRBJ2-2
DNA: TGTGCCAGCAGCCAAGCGGGAGGGGCCGCCGGGGAGCTGTTTTTT
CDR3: CASSQAGGAAGELFF

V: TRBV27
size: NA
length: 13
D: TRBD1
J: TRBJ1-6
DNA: TGTGCCAGCAAGGGGACAGGGTACTCACCCCTCCACTTT
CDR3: CASKGTGYSPLHF

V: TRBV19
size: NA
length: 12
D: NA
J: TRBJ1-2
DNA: TGTGCCAGTGCGCGGGCTAACTATGGCTACACCTTC
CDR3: CASARANYGYTF

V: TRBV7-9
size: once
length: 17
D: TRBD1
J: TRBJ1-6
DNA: TGTGCCAGCAGCTTAGGCCGGACAGGGAGAGGTAATTCACCCCTCCACTTT
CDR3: CASSLGRTGRGNSPLHF

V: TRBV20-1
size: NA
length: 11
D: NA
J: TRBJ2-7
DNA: TGCAGTCAGATCGGGTGGTACGAGCAGTACTTC
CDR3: CSQIGWYEQYF

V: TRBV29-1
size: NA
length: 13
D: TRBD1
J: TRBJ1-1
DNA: TGCAGCGTTTTTACAGGGGGCTACACTGAAGCTTTCTTT
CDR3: CSVFTGGYTEAFF

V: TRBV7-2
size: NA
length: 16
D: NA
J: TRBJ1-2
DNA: TGTGCCAGCAGCCCGAGCCCAGGGGCAGATAACTATGGCTACACCTTC
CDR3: CASSPSPGADNYGYTF

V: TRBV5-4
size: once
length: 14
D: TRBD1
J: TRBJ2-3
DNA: TGTGCCAGCAGCTCGACAGGGGGGCTTGATACGCAGTATTTT
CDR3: CASSSTGGLDTQYF

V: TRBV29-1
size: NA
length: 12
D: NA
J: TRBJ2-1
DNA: TGCAGCGTTGGAATCGGGGAGGATGAGCAGTTCTTC
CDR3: CSVGIGEDEQFF

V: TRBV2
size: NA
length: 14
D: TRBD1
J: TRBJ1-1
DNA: TGTGCCAGCAGTGGGTCAGGGGGCCACACTGAAGCTTTCTTT
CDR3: CASSGSGGHTEAFF

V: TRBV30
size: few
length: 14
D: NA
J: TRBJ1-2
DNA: TGTGCCTGGGACCGAGGCAGGGTGAGCTATGGCTACACCTTC
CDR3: CAWDRGRVSYGYTF

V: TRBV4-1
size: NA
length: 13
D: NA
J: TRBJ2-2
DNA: TGCGCCAGCAGACACACAGGGTCCGGGGAGCTGTTTTTT
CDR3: CASRHTGSGELFF

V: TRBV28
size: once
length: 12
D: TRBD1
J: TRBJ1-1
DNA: TGTGCCGGACAGGGGGGAAGCACTGAAGCTTTCTTT
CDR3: CAGQGGSTEAFF

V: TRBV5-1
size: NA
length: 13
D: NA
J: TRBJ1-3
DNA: TGCGCCAGCAATACAGGGTCCGGAAACACCATATATTTT
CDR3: CASNTGSGNTIYF

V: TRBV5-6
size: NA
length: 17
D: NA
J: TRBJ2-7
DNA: TGTGCCAGCAGCTTGGGTCTTTGGGGGGATGGGCGGAACGAGCAGTACTTC
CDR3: CASSLGLWGDGRNEQYF

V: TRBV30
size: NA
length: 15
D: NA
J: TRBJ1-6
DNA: TGTGCCTGGAAGGCGGAGGGGTCCTATAATTCACCCCTCCACTTT
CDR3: CAWKAEGSYNSPLHF

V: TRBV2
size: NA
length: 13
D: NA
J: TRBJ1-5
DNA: TGTGCCAGCAGTCCAGGGATGGGACAGCCCCAGCATTTT
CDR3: CASSPGMGQPQHF

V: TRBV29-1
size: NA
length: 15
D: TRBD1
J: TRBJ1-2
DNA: TGCAGCGTCGAGGACAGGGGGAGGAGCGACTATGGCTACACCTTC
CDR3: CSVEDRGRSDYGYTF

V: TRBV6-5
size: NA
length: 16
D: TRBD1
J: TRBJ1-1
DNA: TGTGCCAGCAGTTACACGACAGGGGGTATGGGCACTGAAGCTTTCTTT
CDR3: CASSYTTGGMGTEAFF

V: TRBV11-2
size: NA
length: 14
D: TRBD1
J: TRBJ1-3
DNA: TGTGCCAGCCGCCGGACAGGCACACGAAACACCATATATTTT
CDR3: CASRRTGTRNTIYF

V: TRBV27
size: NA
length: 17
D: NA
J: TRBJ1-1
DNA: TGTGCCAGCAGGGAAAAGGTGGGGGGGCGGGTGAACACTGAAGCTTTCTTT
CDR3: CASREKVGGRVNTEAFF

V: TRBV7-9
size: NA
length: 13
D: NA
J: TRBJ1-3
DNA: TGTGCCAGCAGCTTAAGACTGGGAAACACCATATATTTT
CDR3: CASSLRLGNTIYF

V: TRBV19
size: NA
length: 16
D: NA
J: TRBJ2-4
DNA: TGTGCCAGTAGTGCAGGGGCCAGTTTGGCCAAAAACATTCAGTACTTC
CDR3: CASSAGASLAKNIQYF

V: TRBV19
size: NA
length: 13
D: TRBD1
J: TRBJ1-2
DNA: TGTGCCAGTAATCCGACAGGGCGACATGGCTACACCTTC
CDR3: CASNPTGRHGYTF

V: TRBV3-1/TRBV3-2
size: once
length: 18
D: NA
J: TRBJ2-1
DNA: TGTGCCAGCAGCCAAGATTTAAAGGGGCCAGCTGGCGGGGATGAGCAGTTCTTC
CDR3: CASSQDLKGPAGGDEQFF

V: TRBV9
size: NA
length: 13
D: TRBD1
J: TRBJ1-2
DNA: TGTGCCAGCAGCGCGCGACAGGGGGCGAGGAACACCTTC
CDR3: CASSARQGARNTF

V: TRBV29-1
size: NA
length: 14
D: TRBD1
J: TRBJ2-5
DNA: TGCAGCGTTGATAGGGACAGGGATGGAGAGACCCAGTACTTC
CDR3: CSVDRDRDGETQYF

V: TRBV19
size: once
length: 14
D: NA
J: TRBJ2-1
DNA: TGTGCCAGTAGTATAGGGGCAGTTTACAATGAGCAGTTCTTC
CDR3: CASSIGAVYNEQFF

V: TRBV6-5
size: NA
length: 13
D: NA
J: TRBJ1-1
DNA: TGTGCCAGCATAGGGACTCTGAACACTGAAGCTTTCTTT
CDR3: CASIGTLNTEAFF

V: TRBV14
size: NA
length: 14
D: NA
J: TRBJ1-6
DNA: TGTGCCAGCAGCCTACGATTCCAGGCGTCACCCCTCCACTTT
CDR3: CASSLRFQASPLHF

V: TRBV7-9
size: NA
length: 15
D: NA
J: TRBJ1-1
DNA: TGTGCCAGCAGCTTAGGACAGATTCAGAACACTGAAGCTTTCTTT
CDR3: CASSLGQIQNTEAFF

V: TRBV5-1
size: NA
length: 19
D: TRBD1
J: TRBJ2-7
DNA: TGCGCCAGCAGCTTGATCCGGGACAGCCCCCTAAGTGGGACCTACGAGCAGTACTTC
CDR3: CASSLIRDSPLSGTYEQYF

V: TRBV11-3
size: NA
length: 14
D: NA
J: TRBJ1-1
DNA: TGTGCCAGCAGCTTAACCGGGACAACCACTGAAGCTTTCTTT
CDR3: CASSLTGTTTEAFF

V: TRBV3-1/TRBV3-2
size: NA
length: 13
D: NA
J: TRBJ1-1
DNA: TGTGCCAGCAGCCTAACGGACGGGGCTGAAGCTTTCTTT
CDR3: CASSLTDGAEAFF

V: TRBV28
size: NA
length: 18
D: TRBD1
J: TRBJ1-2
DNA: TGTGCCAGCAGTTTTGGGGGTATCCTGGGACAGGGGGCGTATGGCTACACCTTC
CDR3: CASSFGGILGQGAYGYTF

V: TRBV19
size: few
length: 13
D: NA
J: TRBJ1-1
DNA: TGTGCCAGTAGTACCAAGGGGGGGACTGAAGCTTTCTTT
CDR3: CASSTKGGTEAFF

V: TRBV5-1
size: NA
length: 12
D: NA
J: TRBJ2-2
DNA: TGCGCCAGCAGCTTGGGGCAGGGGGAGCTGTTTTTT
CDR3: CASSLGQGELFF

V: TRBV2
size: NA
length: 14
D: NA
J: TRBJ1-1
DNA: TGTGCCAGCAGTGAAATGGGAGTAGCCACTGAAGCTTTCTTT
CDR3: CASSEMGVATEAFF